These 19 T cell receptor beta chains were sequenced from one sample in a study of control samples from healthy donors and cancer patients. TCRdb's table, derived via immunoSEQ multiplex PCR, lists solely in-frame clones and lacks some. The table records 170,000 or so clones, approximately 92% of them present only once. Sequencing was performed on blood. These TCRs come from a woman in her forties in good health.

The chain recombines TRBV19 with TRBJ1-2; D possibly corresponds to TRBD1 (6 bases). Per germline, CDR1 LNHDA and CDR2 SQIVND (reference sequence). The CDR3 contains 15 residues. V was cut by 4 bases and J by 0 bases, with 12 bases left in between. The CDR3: CASSTWDTANYGYTF. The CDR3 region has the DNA TGTGCCAGTAGTACGTGGGACACCGCTAACTATGGCTACACCTTC.

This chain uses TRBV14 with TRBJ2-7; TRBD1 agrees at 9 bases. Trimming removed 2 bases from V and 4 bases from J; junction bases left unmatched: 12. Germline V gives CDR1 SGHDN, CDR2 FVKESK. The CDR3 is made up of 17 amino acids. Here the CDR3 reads CASSQTYTGGEAYEQYF. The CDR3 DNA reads TGTGCCAGCAGCCAAACCTATACAGGGGGCGAGGCTTACGAGCAGTACTTC.

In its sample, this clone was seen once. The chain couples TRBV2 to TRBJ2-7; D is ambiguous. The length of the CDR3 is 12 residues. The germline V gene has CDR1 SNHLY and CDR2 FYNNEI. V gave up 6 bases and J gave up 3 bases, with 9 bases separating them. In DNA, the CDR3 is TGTGCCAGCAGCGCCCACCACTACGAGCAGTACTTC. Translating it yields CASSAHHYEQYF.

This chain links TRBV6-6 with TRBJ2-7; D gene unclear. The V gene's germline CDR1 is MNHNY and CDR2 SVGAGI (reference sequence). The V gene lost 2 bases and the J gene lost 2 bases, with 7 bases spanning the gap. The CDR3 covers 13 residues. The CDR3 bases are TGTGCCAGCAGTTACAGTCCAACCTACGAGCAGTACTTC. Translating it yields CASSYSPTYEQYF.

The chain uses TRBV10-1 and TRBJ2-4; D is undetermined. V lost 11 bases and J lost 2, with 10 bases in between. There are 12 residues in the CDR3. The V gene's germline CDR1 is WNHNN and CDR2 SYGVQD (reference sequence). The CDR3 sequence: CALLHPKNIQYF. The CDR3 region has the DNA TGCGCCCTTCTGCACCCCAAAAACATTCAGTACTTC.

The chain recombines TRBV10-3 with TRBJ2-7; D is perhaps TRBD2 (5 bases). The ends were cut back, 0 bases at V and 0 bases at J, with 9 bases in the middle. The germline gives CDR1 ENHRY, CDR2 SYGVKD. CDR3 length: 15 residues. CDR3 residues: CAISESDSSSYEQYF. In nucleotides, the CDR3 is TGTGCCATCAGTGAGTCGGACTCGAGCTCCTACGAGCAGTACTTC.

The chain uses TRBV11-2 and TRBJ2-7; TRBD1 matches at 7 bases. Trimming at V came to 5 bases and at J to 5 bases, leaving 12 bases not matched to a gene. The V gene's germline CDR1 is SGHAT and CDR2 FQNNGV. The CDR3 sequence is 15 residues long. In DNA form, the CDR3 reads TGTGCCAGCAGCCACAACAGGGGAAGGGGGAACGAGCAGTACTTC. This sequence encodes CASSHNRGRGNEQYF.

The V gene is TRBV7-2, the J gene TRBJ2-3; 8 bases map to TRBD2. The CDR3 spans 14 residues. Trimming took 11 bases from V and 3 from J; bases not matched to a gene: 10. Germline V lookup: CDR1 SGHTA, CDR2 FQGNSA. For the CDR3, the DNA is TGTGCCGGATTCGGGGGGGCGGTGACAGATACGCAGTATTTT. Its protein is CAGFGGAVTDTQYF.

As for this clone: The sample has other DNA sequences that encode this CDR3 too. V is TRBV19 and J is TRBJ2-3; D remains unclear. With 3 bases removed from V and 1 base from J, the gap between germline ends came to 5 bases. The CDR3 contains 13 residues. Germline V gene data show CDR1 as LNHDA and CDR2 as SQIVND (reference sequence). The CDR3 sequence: CASSIGGTDTQYF. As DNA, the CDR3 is TGTGCCAGTAGTATCGGAGGCACAGATACGCAGTATTTT.

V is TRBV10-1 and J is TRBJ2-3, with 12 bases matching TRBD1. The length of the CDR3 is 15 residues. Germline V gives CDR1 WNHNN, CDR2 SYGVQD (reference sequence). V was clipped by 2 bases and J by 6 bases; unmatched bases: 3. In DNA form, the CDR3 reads TGCGCCAGCAGTGAGGGGACAGGGGGCCGGGATACGCAGTATTTT. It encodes CASSEGTGGRDTQYF.

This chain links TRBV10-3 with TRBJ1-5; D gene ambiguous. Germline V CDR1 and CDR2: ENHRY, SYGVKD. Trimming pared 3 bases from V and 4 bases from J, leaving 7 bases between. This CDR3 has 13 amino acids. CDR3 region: CAISDAENQPQHF. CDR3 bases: TGTGCCATCAGTGATGCGGAGAATCAGCCCCAGCATTTT.

The CDR3 DNA is TGTGCCAGCAGCTTAGCCTCAGGCTTGGGCGACCGGAGTGGCTACACCTTC. It codes for CASSLASGLGDRSGYTF. This chain connects TRBV7-9 to TRBJ1-2; D is unresolved. The CDR3 loop spans 17 amino acids. Trimming took off 0 bases at V and 7 bases at J, with 21 bases between the two ends. Germline V gene sequence: CDR1 SEHNR, CDR2 FQNEAQ (reference sequence).

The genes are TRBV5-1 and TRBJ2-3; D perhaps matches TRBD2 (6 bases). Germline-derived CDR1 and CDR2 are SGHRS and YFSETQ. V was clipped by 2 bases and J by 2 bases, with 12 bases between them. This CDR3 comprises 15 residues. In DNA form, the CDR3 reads TGCGCCAGCAGCTTTTGGACGGACTACACAGATACGCAGTATTTT. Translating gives CASSFWTDYTDTQYF.

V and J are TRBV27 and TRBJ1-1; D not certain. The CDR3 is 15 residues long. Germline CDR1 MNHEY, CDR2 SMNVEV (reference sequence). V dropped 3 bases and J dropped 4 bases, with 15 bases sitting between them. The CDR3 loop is CASSFGGVGSTEAFF. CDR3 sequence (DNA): TGTGCCAGCAGTTTCGGCGGCGTAGGGTCCACTGAAGCTTTCTTT.

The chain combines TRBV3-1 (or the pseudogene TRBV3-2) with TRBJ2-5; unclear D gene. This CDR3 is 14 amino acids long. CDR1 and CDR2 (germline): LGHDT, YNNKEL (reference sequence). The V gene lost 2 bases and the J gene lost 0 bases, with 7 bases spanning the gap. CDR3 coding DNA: TGTGCCAGCAGCCAATCTTCGTACCAAGAGACCCAGTACTTC. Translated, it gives CASSQSSYQETQYF.

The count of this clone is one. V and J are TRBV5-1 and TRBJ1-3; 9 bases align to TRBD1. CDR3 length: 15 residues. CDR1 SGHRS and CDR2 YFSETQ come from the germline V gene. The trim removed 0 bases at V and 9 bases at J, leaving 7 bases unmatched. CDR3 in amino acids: CASSLVGQGPGTIYF. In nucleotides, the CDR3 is TGCGCCAGCAGCTTGGTTGGACAGGGGCCTGGCACCATATATTTT.

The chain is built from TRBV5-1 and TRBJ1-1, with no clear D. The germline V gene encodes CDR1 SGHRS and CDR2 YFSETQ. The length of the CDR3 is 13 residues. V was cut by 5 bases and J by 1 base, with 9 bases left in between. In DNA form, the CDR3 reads TGCGCCAGCAGAGGTCAGCGGAACACTGAAGCTTTCTTT. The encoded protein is CASRGQRNTEAFF.

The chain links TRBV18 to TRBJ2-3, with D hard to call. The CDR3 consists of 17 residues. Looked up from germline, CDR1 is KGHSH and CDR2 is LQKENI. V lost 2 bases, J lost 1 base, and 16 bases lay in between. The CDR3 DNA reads TGTGCCAGCTCACCATTTCAAGGACGTCTAGGCACAGATACGCAGTATTTT. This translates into CASSPFQGRLGTDTQYF.

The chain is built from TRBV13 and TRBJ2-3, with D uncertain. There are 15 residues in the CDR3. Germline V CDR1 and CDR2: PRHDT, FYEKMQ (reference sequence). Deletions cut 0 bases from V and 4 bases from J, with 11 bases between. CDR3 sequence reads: CASSLGRVFSDTQYF. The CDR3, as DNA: TGTGCCAGCAGCTTAGGTAGGGTTTTCTCAGATACGCAGTATTTT. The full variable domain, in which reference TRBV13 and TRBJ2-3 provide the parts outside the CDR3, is AAGVIQSPRHLIKEKRETATLKCYPIPRHDTVYWYQQGPGQDPQFLISFYEKMQSDKGSIPDRFSAQQFSDYHSELNMSSLELGDSALYFCASSLGRVFSDTQYFGPGTRLTVL.